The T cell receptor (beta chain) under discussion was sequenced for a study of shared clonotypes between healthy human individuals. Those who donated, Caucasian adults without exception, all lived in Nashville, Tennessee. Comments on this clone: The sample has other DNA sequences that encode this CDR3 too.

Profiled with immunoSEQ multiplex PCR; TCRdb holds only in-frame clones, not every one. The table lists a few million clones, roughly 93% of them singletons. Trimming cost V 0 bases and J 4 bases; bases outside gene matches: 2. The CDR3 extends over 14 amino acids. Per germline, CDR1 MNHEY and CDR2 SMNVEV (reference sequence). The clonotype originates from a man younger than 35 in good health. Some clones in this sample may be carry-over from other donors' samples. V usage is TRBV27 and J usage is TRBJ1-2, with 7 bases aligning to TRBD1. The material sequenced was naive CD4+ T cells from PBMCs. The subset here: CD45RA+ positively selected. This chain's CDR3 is CASSLSRQGYGYTF. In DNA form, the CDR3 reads TGTGCCAGCAGTTTATCCAGACAGGGCTATGGCTACACCTTC.